Listed below are T cell receptor beta chains from one sample, sequenced in a study of T cells after yellow fever vaccination. MiXCR, run by TCRdb on the 5' RACE reads, gives a single entry per CDR3 protein. The data show about 300,000 distinct CDR3 sequences, around 7% seen once. The material was PBMCs, obtained approximately 40 days after the first yellow fever vaccination. These receptors all come from a man younger than 30 who received the YFV17D yellow fever vaccine. The conserved cysteine and the conserved F or W are not part of the CDR3 here.

cdr3_aa | j_call | v_call
ASSPDTVYSNQPQH | TRBJ1-5 | TRBV6-1
ASSVTGLAGETQY | TRBJ2-5 | TRBV9
ASSPFVGQGTEAF | TRBJ1-1 | TRBV7-2
AWRGAFQETQY | TRBJ2-5 | TRBV30
ASSLGRASGNTIY | TRBJ1-3 | TRBV12-3/TRBV12-4
ASRNTEAF | TRBJ1-1 | TRBV19
SASRPSNIQY | TRBJ2-4 | TRBV20-1
ASGLGSGHGYT | TRBJ1-2 | TRBV12-5
ASRKGPEQY | TRBJ2-7 | TRBV6-5
ASSSPGRQETQY | TRBJ2-5 | TRBV5-6
ASSRQDGQGREKLF | TRBJ1-4 | TRBV5-1
SARKGGGPETQY | TRBJ2-5 | TRBV20-1
SVAVSGGTDTQY | TRBJ2-3 | TRBV29-1
SACEPLGEKLF | TRBJ1-4 | TRBV29-1
ASSVFRTDQETQY | TRBJ2-5 | TRBV9
ASSSGTHRDTQY | TRBJ2-3 | TRBV27
AWNPTDSYEQY | TRBJ2-7 | TRBV30
ASSPTTSGQGSGYT | TRBJ1-2 | TRBV18
ASSLDPSSYEQY | TRBJ2-7 | TRBV7-9
ASSWTSGGGDEQF | TRBJ2-1 | TRBV7-2
ASGLVLGTRQDTQY | TRBJ2-3 | TRBV12-5
ASSSGQDLRVQY | TRBJ2-7 | TRBV7-8
ASSLSVWDSFYEQY | TRBJ2-7 | TRBV27